This T cell receptor beta chain is drawn from a study of cytomegalovirus exposure and HLA in healthy donors. Study-level results: It was reported that TCR beta sequences correctly inferred the HLA-A and HLA-B alleles for most subjects. According to reports, the classifier identified cytomegalovirus status with high specificity and sensitivity.

Amplification used 60 Vbeta primers and 13 Jbeta primers. TCRdb's table, derived via immunoSEQ multiplex PCR, lists solely in-frame clones and lacks some. The table shows 150,000 to 190,000 clones, with roughly 82% occurring only once. Points on this clone: What it binds is unknown.

With 4 bases clipped from V and 17 bases from J, the junction kept 10 bases outside the gene matches. CDR1 and CDR2 from the germline V gene are SGDLS and YYNGEE. The CDR3 is 14 residues long. This receptor was taken from a woman between 50 and 59 years old in good health and CMV-seropositive. Sequencing was done on a sample of PBMCs. The chain combines TRBV9 with TRBJ1-6; 12 bases are shared with TRBD1. The DNA for the CDR3 is TGTGCCAGCAGCTCGGGAGGGACAGGGGGCGAGATCCACTTT. Amino acids: CASSSGGTGGEIHF.